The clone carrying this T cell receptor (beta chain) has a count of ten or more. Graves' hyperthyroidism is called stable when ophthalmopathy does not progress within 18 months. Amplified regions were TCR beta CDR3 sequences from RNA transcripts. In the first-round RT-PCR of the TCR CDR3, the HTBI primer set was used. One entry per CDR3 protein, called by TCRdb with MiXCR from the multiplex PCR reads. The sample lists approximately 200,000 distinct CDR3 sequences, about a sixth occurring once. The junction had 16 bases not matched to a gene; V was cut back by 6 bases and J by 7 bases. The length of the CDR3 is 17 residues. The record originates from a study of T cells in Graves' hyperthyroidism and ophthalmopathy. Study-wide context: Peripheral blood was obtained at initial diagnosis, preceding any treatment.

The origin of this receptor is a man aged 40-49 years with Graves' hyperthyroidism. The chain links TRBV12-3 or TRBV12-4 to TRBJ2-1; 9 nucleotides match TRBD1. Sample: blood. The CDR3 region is CASSSIGQGWVSNEQFF. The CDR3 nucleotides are TGTGCCAGCAGCTCTATTGGACAGGGGTGGGTATCAAATGAGCAGTTCTTC.